This passage covers 20 T cell receptor beta chains from one sample sequenced in a study of identical twins. One entry per CDR3 protein results from TCRdb running MiXCR on the 5' RACE reads. The sample holds approximately 230,000 distinct CDR3 sequences, more than 13% seen once. Sequencing used memory (CD45RO+) T cells sorted from blood. Receptors were obtained from a woman aged 18-30 years in good health.

The chain recombines TRBV6-5 with TRBJ2-3; no clear D gene. The CDR3 sequence is 15 residues long. V shed 4 bases and J shed 2 bases, with 13 bases lying between them. The V gene's germline CDR1 is MNHEY and CDR2 SVGAGI. CDR3 loop: CASSSTTVYTDTQYF. In DNA form, the CDR3 reads TGTGCCAGCAGTTCGACGACGGTCTACACAGATACGCAGTATTTT.

The chain is built from TRBV7-2 and TRBJ2-1; 11 positions match TRBD2. The CDR3 spans 16 residues. With 3 bases clipped from V and 6 bases from J, the junction kept 7 bases outside the gene matches. Germline CDR1 and CDR2: SGHTA and FQGNSA. Written as DNA, the CDR3 is TGTGCCAGCAGCTTGACTAGCGGGGTTCCCCGCAATGAGCAGTTCTTC. It is translated as CASSLTSGVPRNEQFF.

CDR3 sequence (DNA): TGTGCCAGTAGTAAAAAGGGGTTTATGTACAGGGCAAGCTCTGGGGCCAACGTCCTGACTTTC. This gives the protein CASSKKGFMYRASSGANVLTF. The chain uses TRBV19 and TRBJ2-6, with TRBD1 as a possible D gene (6 bases). There are 21 residues in the CDR3. Trimming left V 4 bases short and J 0 bases short, with 25 bases between. Germline values: CDR1 LNHDA, CDR2 SQIVND (reference sequence).

This clonotype was seen more than once but under ten times. The rearrangement uses TRBV20-1 and TRBJ2-7, with 8 bases lining up with TRBD1. The trim removed 2 bases at V and 5 bases at J, leaving 11 bases unmatched. The CDR3 covers 15 residues. CDR1 and CDR2 (germline): DFQATT, SNEGSKA (reference sequence). CDR3 DNA sequence: TGCAGTGCTAGATTTAGTATGGACAGGGTACACGAGCAGTACTTC. As protein: CSARFSMDRVHEQYF.

This clonotype was counted a few times. The chain carries TRBV7-9 and TRBJ1-2, with a weak D call TRBD1 (5 bases). V was trimmed by 1 base and J by 5 bases, leaving 8 bases between them. The CDR3 loop spans 13 amino acids. Germline lookup yields CDR1 SEHNR and CDR2 FQNEAQ (reference sequence). The CDR3 sequence is CASSLDGGYGYTF. The DNA of the CDR3 is TGTGCCAGCAGCTTAGATGGGGGATATGGCTACACCTTC.

This clonotype was seen at least ten times. The chain carries TRBV5-4 and TRBJ1-1; D gene unclear. The CDR3 length is 14 residues. V was pared by 0 bases and J by 0 bases, with 6 bases between. The germline CDR1 and CDR2 sequences are SGHNT and YYREEE (reference sequence). The DNA of the CDR3 is TGTGCCAGCAGCTTGGCCAATTTGAACACTGAAGCTTTCTTT. Residues: CASSLANLNTEAFF.

This clonotype has just a few counts. V is TRBV20-1 and J is TRBJ2-2, with D unresolved. The CDR3 totals 15 residues. Germline loops: CDR1 DFQATT, CDR2 SNEGSKA (reference sequence). The V end was cut by 3 bases, the J end by 1 base, with 12 bases between. The CDR3 DNA follows: TGCAGTGCTAGGCGGCTAAGCCTGAACACCGGGGAGCTGTTTTTT. Encoded protein: CSARRLSLNTGELFF.

The chain uses TRBV6-5 and TRBJ2-1, with 16 bases matching TRBD2. From germline, CDR1 is MNHEY and CDR2 SVGAGI. There are 19 residues in the CDR3. J was trimmed by 4 bases and V by 5 bases; bases with no gene match: 11. The chain's CDR3 is CASSLRPGLAGGSYNEQFF. CDR3 coding DNA: TGTGCCAGCAGTCTACGCCCGGGACTAGCGGGAGGGTCTTACAATGAGCAGTTCTTC.

This clonotype was seen more than once but under ten times. The V and J genes are TRBV5-6 and TRBJ2-7; maybe TRBD1 (5 bases). In germline, CDR1 is SGHDT, CDR2 YYEEEE. The CDR3 extends over 13 amino acids. V was cut by 3 bases and J by 3 bases, with 10 bases left in between. Here the CDR3 reads CASSSGHGYEQYF. In nucleotides, the CDR3 is TGTGCCAGCAGCTCCGGACATGGCTACGAGCAGTACTTC.

The sample holds many counts of this clonotype. CDR3 nucleotide sequence: TGCAGTGCTAGATGGCAGCGGTCTAGCACAGATACGCAGTATTTT. This sequence encodes CSARWQRSSTDTQYF. The V gene is TRBV20-1, the J gene TRBJ2-3; tentative D call: TRBD2 (5 bases). Between the trimmed V and J ends, which lost 2 bases and 0 bases, there was a span of 12 bases. The germline gives CDR1 DFQATT, CDR2 SNEGSKA (reference sequence). This CDR3 has 15 residues.

Concerning this clonotype itself: An end of the junction does not agree with germline; a read error may underlie this. The rearrangement joins TRBV7-7 to TRBJ2-3; 10 bases are a match to TRBD1. CDR1 and CDR2 (germline): SSHAT, FNYEAQ (reference sequence). There are 16 residues in the CDR3. The CDR3 nucleotides are TGTGCTAGCAGCTTAGGTGACAGGGGGCGCACAGATACGCAGTATTTT. The encoded protein is CASSLGDRGRTDTQYF.

This clonotype was detected only a few times. V gene TRBV7-2 combines with J gene TRBJ1-1, with a weak D call TRBD1 (5 bases). Trimming pared 1 base from V and 3 bases from J, leaving 12 bases between. The CDR3 spans 15 residues. In germline, CDR1 is SGHTA, CDR2 FQGNSA. CDR3 sequence reads: CASSLVAWGDTEAFF. The CDR3 bases are TGTGCCAGCAGCTTAGTTGCGTGGGGGGACACTGAAGCTTTCTTT. The variable domain in full, completed from reference TRBV7-2 and TRBJ1-1, reads GAGVSQSPSNKVTEKGKDVELRCDPISGHTALYWYRQSLGQGLEFLIYFQGNSAPDKSGLPSDRFSAERTGGSVSTLTIQRTQQEDSAVYLCASSLVAWGDTEAFFGQGTRLTVV.

The sample holds a few counts of this clonotype. This CDR3 fails to terminate in the conserved phenylalanine or tryptophan, so it likely reflects a read error. Because the CDR3's place on the DNA is in doubt, the DNA is left out and the CDR3 is given as listed by TCRdb. The chain links TRBV7-9 to TRBJ2-7; TRBD1 reflects the table's D call only, with no check against the DNA. The CDR3 extends over 11 residues, inclusive of both ends. Germline V gene lookup returns CDR1 SEHNR and CDR2 FQNEAQ (reference sequence). The CDR3: CASSFGQVRAI.

The chain employs TRBV20-1 and TRBJ2-7; no clear D gene. Between the trimmed V and J ends, which lost 3 bases and 2 bases, there was a span of 14 bases. CDR1 is DFQATT, CDR2 SNEGSKA, per germline (reference sequence). CDR3 length equals 14 residues. The CDR3 spells CSARVPDPPYEQYF. DNA for the CDR3: TGCAGTGCTAGGGTTCCCGACCCCCCCTACGAGCAGTACTTC.

This clonotype was detected many times. The CDR3, as DNA: TGTGCCAGCAGCCCCCTCGGACTGAGCTACGAGCAGTACTTC. It specifies CASSPLGLSYEQYF. The V and J genes are TRBV7-8 and TRBJ2-7, with TRBD2 as a possible D gene (5 bases). Trimming stripped 5 bases from V and 3 bases from J, with 14 bases between. The CDR3 totals 14 residues. Germline V gene data show CDR1 as SGHVS and CDR2 as FQNEAQ.

This clonotype was counted only a few times. V gene TRBV19 combines with J gene TRBJ1-1; a possible D gene is TRBD1 (5 bases). V lost 1 base, J lost 4 bases, and 10 bases lay in between. This CDR3 has 14 amino acids. Germline-derived CDR1 and CDR2 are LNHDA and SQIVND (reference sequence). CDR3 nucleotide sequence: TGTGCCAGTAGTATAGGGCCCGACAGCACTGAAGCTTTCTTT. Translated, it gives CASSIGPDSTEAFF.

This clonotype was observed at least ten times. V usage is TRBV27 and J usage is TRBJ2-2; TRBD1 agrees at 9 bases. Germline CDR1 MNHEY, CDR2 SMNVEV (reference sequence). Trimming took 7 bases from V and 9 from J; bases not matched to a gene: 9. CDR3 length: 14 residues. CDR3 DNA: TGTGCCAGCACACCGGGACAGGGAGGCCGGGAGCTGTTTTTT. This codes for CASTPGQGGRELFF.

Ten or more counts support this clonotype. The rearrangement links TRBV12-3 or TRBV12-4 to TRBJ2-1; a weak D match, TRBD1 (6 bases). The CDR3 is 14 amino acids. The ends were cut back, 7 bases at V and 3 bases at J, with 13 bases in the middle. This chain's CDR3 is CASTPQGRYNEQFF. The CDR3 bases are TGTGCCAGCACACCACAGGGCCGCTACAATGAGCAGTTCTTC.

The genes are TRBV5-1 and TRBJ1-6; D perhaps matches TRBD1 (5 bases). Trimming stripped 5 bases from V and 15 bases from J, with 21 bases between. CDR3 length: 14 residues. CDR1 and CDR2 (germline): SGHRS, YFSETQ. CDR3 in amino acids: CASRFSIRDRLLHF. CDR3 coding DNA: TGCGCCAGCAGATTTAGTATCCGGGACCGACTCCTCCACTTT.

The sample holds many counts of this clonotype. V gene TRBV9 combines with J gene TRBJ2-1, with 7 bases matching TRBD1. This CDR3 region has 17 residues. Germline CDR1 reads SGDLS; CDR2 reads YYNGEE. The J segment lost 0 bases and the V segment lost 1 base, leaving 7 bases of the junction unmatched. CDR3 bases: TGTGCCAGCAGCGTATTAGGGGGCGATAGCTCCTACAATGAGCAGTTCTTC. It specifies CASSVLGGDSSYNEQFF.